This passage covers 5 T cell receptor beta chains from one sample sequenced in a study of blood T cell repertoires in COVID-19. This table comes from immunoSEQ multiplex PCR, and its TCRdb copy is limited to in-frame clones, with some not included. This table holds 270,000 or so clones, about 89% found once. The sample comprised PBMCs or T cells enriched from blood (not recorded which). These receptors were obtained from a woman between 18 and 29 years old who had recovered from COVID-19.

This clone was seen a single time. V is TRBV6-5 and J is TRBJ1-5; no clear D. This CDR3 spans 13 amino acids. The V gene's germline CDR1 is MNHEY and CDR2 SVGAGI. V lost 9 bases and J 0 bases, leaving 9 bases between the germline ends. CDR3: CASRTYSNQPQHF. CDR3 coding DNA: TGTGCCAGTAGGACTTATAGCAATCAGCCCCAGCATTTT.

V usage is TRBV7-9 and J usage is TRBJ2-1; 7 bases match TRBD2. The CDR3 spans 15 residues. Germline trimming cut 4 bases from V and 9 bases from J; bases unmatched to any gene: 12. Germline-derived CDR1 and CDR2 are SEHNR and FQNEAQ (reference sequence). DNA of the CDR3: TGTGCCAGCAGCTCGGAGGTGGTAGGCGGGAGTGAGCAGTTCTTC. As protein: CASSSEVVGGSEQFF.

This chain connects TRBV19 to TRBJ1-5; 8 bases match TRBD1. V shed 5 bases, J shed 4 bases, and the junction held 19 bases outside the gene matches. CDR1 and CDR2 (germline): LNHDA, SQIVND (reference sequence). The CDR3 runs to 19 residues. CDR3 coding DNA: TGTGCCAGTAGTTGGGTGTCTAGGGTCTCAGGGGGCTGGAATCAGCCCCAGCATTTT. Translating gives CASSWVSRVSGGWNQPQHF. Full variable domain (outside the CDR3, taken from reference TRBV19 and TRBJ1-5): DGGITQSPKYLFRKEGQNVTLSCEQNLNHDAMYWYRQDPGQGLRLIYYSQIVNDFQKGDIAEGYSVSREKKESFPLTVTSAQKNPTAFYLCASSWVSRVSGGWNQPQHFGDGTRLSIL.

The V and J genes are TRBV5-1 and TRBJ2-2; 7 nucleotides align to TRBD2. The V segment lost 4 bases and the J segment 1 base; nucleotides outside the gene matches: 13. This CDR3 is built from 18 residues. Per germline, CDR1 SGHRS and CDR2 YFSETQ. CDR3 sequence: CASSGKVFAGVNTGELFF. CDR3 nucleotides: TGCGCCAGCAGCGGCAAGGTATTCGCGGGAGTGAACACCGGGGAGCTGTTTTTT.

About this clone: Other DNA sequences in the same sample also yield this CDR3. The chain combines TRBV5-1 with TRBJ2-1; 9 bases map to TRBD2. J was trimmed by 4 bases and V by 4 bases; bases with no gene match: 6. The CDR3 runs to 15 residues. Germline CDR1 and CDR2: SGHRS and YFSETQ. The CDR3 protein is CASSLGLAGYNEQFF. CDR3 bases: TGCGCCAGCAGCCTCGGCCTAGCGGGATACAATGAGCAGTTCTTC.